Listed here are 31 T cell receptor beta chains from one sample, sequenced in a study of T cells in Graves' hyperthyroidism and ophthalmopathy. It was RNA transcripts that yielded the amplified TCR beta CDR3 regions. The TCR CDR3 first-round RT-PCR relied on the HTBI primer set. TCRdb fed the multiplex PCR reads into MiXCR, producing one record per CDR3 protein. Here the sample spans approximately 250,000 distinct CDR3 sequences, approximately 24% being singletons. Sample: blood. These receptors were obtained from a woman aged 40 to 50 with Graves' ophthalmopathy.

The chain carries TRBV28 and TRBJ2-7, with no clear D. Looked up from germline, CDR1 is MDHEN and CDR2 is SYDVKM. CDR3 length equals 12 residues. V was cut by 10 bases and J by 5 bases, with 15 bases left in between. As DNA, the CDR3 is TGTGCCACGTCGGGTATTGGAAACGAGCAGTACTTC. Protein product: CATSGIGNEQYF.

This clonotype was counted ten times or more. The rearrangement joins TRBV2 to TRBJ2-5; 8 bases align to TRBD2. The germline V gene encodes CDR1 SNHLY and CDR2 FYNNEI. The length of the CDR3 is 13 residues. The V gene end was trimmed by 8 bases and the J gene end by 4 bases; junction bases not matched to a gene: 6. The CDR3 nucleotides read TGTGCCAGCCCGCGGGGGGCTGGAGAGACCCAGTACTTC. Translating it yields CASPRGAGETQYF.

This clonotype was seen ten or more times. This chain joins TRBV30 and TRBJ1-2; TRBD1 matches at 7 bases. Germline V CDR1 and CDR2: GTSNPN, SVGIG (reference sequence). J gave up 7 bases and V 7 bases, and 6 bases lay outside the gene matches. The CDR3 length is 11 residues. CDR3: CAFRQGFGYTF. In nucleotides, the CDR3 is TGTGCCTTCAGACAGGGATTTGGCTACACCTTC.

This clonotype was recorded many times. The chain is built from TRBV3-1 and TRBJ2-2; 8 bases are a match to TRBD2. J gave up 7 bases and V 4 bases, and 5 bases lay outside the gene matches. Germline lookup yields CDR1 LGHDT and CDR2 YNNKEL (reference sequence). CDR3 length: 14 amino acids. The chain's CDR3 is CASSRRLASGELFF. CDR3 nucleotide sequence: TGTGCCAGCAGCCGTCGACTAGCGAGCGGGGAGCTGTTTTTT.

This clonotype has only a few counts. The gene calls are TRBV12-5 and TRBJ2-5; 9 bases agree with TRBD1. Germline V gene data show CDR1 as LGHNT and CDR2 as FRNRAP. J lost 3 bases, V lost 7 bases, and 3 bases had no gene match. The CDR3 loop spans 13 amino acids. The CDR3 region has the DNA TGTGCTAGTGCCAGGGACAGGGAAGAGACCCAGTACTTC. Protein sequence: CASARDREETQYF.

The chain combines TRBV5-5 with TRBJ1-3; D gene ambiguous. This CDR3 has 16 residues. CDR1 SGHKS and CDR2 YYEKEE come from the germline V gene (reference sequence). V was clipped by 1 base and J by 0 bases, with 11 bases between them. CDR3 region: CASSLLARPSGNTIYF. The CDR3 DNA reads TGTGCCAGCAGCTTGCTTGCCAGGCCCTCTGGAAACACCATATATTTT.

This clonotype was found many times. The CDR3 DNA reads as TGTGCCACCAGCCGCGAGGGTAGGAAGGAAGGCTACACCTTC. Amino acid sequence: CATSREGRKEGYTF. The gene calls are TRBV15 and TRBJ1-2; D ambiguous. In germline, CDR1 is LNHNV, CDR2 YYDKDF (reference sequence). V was clipped by 5 bases and J by 8 bases, with 18 bases between them. The CDR3 spans 14 residues. Using reference TRBV15 and TRBJ1-2 for the parts outside the CDR3, the full variable domain is DAMVIQNPRYQVTQFGKPVTLSCSQTLNHNVMYWYQQKSSQAPKLLFHYYDKDFNNEADTPDNFQSRRPNTSFCFLDIRSPGLGDTAMYLCATSREGRKEGYTFGSGTRLTVV.

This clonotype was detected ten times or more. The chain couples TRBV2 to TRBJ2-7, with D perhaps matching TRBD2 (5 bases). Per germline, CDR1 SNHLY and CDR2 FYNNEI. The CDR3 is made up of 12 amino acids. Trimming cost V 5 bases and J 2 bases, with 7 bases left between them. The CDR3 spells CASSTGTYEQYF. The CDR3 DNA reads TGTGCCAGCAGTACCGGGACCTACGAGCAGTACTTC.

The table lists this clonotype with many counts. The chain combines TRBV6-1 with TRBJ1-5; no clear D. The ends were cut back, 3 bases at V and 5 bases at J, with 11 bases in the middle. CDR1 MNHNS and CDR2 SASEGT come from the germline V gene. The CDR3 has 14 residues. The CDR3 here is CASSEIGTDQPQHF. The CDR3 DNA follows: TGTGCCAGCAGTGAGATTGGCACAGATCAGCCCCAGCATTTT.

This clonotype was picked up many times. The CDR3: CASSQVSGTGELFF. The CDR3 DNA follows: TGTGCCAGCAGCCAAGTTTCGGGGACCGGGGAGCTGTTTTTT. The chain couples TRBV3-1 to TRBJ2-2; D might be TRBD2 (5 bases). Germline CDR1 LGHDT, CDR2 YNNKEL (reference sequence). CDR3 length equals 14 residues. V lost 1 base to trimming and J lost 5 bases, with 8 bases between them.

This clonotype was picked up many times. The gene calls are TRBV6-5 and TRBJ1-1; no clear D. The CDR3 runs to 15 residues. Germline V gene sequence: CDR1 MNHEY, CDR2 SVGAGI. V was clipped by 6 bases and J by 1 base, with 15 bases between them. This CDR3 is CASRNDWVGNTEAFF. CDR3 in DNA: TGTGCCAGCAGAAACGACTGGGTTGGGAACACTGAAGCTTTCTTT.

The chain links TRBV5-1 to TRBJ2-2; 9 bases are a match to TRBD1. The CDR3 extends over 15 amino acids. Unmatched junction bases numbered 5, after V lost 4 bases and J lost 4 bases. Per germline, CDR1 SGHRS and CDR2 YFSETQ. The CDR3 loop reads CASSPQDRGTGELFF. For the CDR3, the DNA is TGCGCCAGCAGCCCACAGGACAGGGGCACCGGGGAGCTGTTTTTT.

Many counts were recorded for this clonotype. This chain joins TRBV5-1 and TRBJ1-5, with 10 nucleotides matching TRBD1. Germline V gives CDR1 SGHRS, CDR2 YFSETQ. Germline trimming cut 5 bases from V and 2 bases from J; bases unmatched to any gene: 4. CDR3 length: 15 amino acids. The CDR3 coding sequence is TGCGCCAGCAGGGCTGGACAGGGGGGCAATCAGCCCCAGCATTTT. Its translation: CASRAGQGGNQPQHF.

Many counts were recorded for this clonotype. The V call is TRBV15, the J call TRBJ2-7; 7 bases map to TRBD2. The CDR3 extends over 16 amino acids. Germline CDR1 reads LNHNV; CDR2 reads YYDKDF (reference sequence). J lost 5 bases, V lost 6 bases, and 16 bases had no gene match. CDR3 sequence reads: CATSRRRSRTSDEQYF. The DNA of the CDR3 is TGTGCCACCAGTAGGAGAAGGAGCCGGACTAGTGACGAGCAGTACTTC.

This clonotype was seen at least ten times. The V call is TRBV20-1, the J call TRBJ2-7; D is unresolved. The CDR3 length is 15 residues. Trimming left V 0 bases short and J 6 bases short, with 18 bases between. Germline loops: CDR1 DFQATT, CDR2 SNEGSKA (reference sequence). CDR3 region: CSARDGIPTPTEQYF. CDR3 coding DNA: TGCAGTGCTAGAGATGGTATACCGACGCCTACCGAGCAGTACTTC.

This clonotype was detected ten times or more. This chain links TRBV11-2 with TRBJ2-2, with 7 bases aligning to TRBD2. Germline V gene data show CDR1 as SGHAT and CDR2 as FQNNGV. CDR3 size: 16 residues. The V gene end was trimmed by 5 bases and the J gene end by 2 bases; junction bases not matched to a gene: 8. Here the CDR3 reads CASSPRTRINTGELFF. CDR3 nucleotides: TGTGCCAGCAGCCCCCGGACTAGAATAAACACCGGGGAGCTGTTTTTT.

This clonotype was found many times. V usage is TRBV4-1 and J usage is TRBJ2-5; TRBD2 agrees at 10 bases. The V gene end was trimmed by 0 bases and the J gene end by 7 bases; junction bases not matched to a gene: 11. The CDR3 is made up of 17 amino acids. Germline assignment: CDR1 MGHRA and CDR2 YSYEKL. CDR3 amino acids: CASSQDSGRAVVGTQYF. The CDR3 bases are TGCGCCAGCAGCCAAGACAGCGGGAGGGCCGTAGTAGGGACCCAGTACTTC.

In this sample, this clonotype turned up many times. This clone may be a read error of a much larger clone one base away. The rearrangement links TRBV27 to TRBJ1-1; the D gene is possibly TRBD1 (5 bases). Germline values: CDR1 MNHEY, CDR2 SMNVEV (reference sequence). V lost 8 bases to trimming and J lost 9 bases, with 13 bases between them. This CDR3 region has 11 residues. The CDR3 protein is CASQTEAKAFF. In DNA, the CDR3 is TGTGCCAGCCAGACAGAGGCGAAAGCTTTCTTT.

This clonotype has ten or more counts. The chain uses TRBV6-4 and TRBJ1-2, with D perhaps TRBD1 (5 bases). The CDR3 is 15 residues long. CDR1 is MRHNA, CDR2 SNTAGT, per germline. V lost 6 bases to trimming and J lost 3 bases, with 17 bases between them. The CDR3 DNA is TGTGCCAGCAGACCCGACCGGGGCACTCACTATGGCTACACCTTC. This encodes CASRPDRGTHYGYTF.

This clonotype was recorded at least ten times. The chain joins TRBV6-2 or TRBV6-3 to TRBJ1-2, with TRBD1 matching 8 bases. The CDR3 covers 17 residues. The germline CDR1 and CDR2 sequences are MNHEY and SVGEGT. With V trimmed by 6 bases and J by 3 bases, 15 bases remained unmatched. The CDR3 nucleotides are TGTGCCAGCAGGCCCAGACAGGGGCGTTTAATCGACTATGGCTACACCTTC. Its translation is CASRPRQGRLIDYGYTF.

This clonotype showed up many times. The DNA for the CDR3 is TGTGCCAGCAGTCTTAGCGGGAGAAGGGACGAGCAGTACTTC. Amino acid sequence: CASSLSGRRDEQYF. The V and J genes are TRBV12-3 or TRBV12-4 and TRBJ2-7; 9 bases align to TRBD2. The J segment lost 5 bases and the V segment lost 5 bases, leaving 7 bases of the junction unmatched. This CDR3 contains 14 residues.

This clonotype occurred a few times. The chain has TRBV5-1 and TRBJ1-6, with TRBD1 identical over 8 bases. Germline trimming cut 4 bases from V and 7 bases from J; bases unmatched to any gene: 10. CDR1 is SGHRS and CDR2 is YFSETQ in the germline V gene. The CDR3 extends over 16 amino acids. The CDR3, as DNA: TGCGCCAGCAGCGACGCAGGGGGCGCGGGGAATTCACCCCTCCACTTT. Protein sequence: CASSDAGGAGNSPLHF. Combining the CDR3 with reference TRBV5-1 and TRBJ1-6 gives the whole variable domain KAGVTQTPRYLIKTRGQQVTLSCSPISGHRSVSWYQQTPGQGLQFLFEYFSETQRNKGNFPGRFSGRQFSNSRSEMNVSTLELGDSALYLCASSDAGGAGNSPLHFGNGTRLTVT.

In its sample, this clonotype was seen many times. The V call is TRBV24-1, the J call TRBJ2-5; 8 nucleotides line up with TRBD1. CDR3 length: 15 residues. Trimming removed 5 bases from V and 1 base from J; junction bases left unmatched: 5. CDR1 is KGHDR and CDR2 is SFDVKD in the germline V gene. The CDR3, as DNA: TGTGCCACCAGTGCCGCCGGACAGGGCCAAGAGACCCAGTACTTC. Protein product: CATSAAGQGQETQYF.

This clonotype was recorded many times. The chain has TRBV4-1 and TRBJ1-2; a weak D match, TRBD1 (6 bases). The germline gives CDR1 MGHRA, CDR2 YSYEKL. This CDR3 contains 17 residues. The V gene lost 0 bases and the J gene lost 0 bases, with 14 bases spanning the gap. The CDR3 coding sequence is TGCGCCAGCAGCCAAGATCTCGGGACACTTCCTAACTATGGCTACACCTTC. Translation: CASSQDLGTLPNYGYTF.

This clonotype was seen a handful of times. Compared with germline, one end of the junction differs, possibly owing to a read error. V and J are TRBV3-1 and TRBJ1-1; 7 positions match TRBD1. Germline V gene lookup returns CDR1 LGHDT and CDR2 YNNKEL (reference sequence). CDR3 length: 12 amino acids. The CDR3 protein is CASSHGTVPLYF. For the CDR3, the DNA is TGTGCCAGCAGCCACGGGACAGTACCGCTGTACTTT. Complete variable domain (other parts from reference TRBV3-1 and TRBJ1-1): DTAVSQTPKYLVTQMGNDKSIKCEQNLGHDTMYWYKQDSKKFLKIMFSYNNKELIINETVPNRFSPKSPDKAHLNLHINSLELGDSAVYFCASSHGTVPLYFGQGTRLTVV.

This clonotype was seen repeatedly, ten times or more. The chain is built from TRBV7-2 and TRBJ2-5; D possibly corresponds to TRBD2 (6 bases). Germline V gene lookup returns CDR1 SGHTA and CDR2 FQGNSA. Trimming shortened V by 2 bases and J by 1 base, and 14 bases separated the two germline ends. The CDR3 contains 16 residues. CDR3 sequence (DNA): TGTGCCAGCAGCTTAAGCCTAGCGCTAACCCAAGAGACCCAGTACTTC. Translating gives CASSLSLALTQETQYF.

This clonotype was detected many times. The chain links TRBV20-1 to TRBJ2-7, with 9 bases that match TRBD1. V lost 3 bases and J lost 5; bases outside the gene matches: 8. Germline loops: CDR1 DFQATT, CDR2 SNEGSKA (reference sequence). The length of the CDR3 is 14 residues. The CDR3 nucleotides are TGCAGTGCTAGGGGGACAGGGAATCCGAACGAGCAGTACTTC. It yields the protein CSARGTGNPNEQYF.

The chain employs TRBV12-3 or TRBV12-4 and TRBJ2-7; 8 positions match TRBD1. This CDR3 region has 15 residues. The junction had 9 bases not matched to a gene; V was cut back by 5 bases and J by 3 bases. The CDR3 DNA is TGTGCCAGCAGTACGCGGACAGGGTGGAACTACGAGCAGTACTTC. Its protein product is CASSTRTGWNYEQYF.

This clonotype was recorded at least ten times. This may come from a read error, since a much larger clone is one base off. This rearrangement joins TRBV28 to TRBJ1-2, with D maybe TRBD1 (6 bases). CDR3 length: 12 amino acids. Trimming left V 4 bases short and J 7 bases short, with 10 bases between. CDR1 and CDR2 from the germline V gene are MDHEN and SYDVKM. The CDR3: CASSSTGSGYTF. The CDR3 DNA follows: TGTGCCAGCAGTTCAACAGGGAGTGGCTACACCTTC.

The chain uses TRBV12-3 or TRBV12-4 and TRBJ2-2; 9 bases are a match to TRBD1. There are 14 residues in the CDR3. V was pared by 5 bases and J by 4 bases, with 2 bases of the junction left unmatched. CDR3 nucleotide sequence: TGTGCCAGCAGTGGACAGGGGTCCACCGGGGAGCTGTTTTTT. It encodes CASSGQGSTGELFF.

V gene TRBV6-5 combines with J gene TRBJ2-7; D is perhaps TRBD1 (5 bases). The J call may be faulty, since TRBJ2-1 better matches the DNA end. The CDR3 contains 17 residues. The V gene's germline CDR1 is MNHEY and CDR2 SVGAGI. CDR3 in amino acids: CASSSSIGIGVVYEQFF. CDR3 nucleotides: TGTGCCAGCAGTTCCTCGATTGGGATAGGGGTAGTATACGAGCAGTTCTTC.